Reported below is one T cell receptor (beta chain). Its antigen is currently unknown. These data are taken from a study of radiation and T cells in renal cell carcinoma. Produced via immunoSEQ multiplex PCR; TCRdb's table is partial and in-frame only. This table has roughly 82,000 clones, 70% to 90% appearing once. Time point: blood 4 weeks post-SBRT, at nephrectomy. Regarding treatment: 15 Gy SBRT to primary tumor, nephrectomy 4 weeks later. Nephrectomy followed 15 Gy stereotactic body radiation by 4 weeks. Findings and caveats of the study: No pretreatment tumor biopsies were available for baseline clonotypes.

The CDR3 consists of 14 residues. The V gene's germline CDR1 is SGHAT and CDR2 FQDESV (reference sequence). J lost 5 bases, V lost 4 bases, and 6 bases had no gene match. The sample was blood, taken from a patient whose treatment included radiotherapy and nephrectomy. This receptor was obtained from a woman aged 65 to 85 with renal cell carcinoma. This chain connects TRBV11-1 to TRBJ2-5, with TRBD1 matching 8 bases. CDR3 sequence: CASSSRQGKETQYF. The CDR3 bases are TGTGCCAGCAGCTCCCGACAGGGGAAGGAGACCCAGTACTTC.